This passage covers 30 T cell receptor beta chains from one sample sequenced in a study of cytomegalovirus exposure and HLA in healthy donors. Use of 60 Vbeta and 13 Jbeta primers characterized the PCR. Measured with immunoSEQ multiplex PCR; TCRdb has only the in-frame clones, and not every one. In the table there are about 100,000 clones, roughly 82% of which are singletons. Sequenced input: PBMCs. These receptors were taken from a male donor in good health and CMV-seronegative.

The chain employs TRBV10-1 and TRBJ2-1; 8 nucleotides agree with TRBD1. Germline lookup yields CDR1 WNHNN and CDR2 SYGVQD (reference sequence). This CDR3 has 15 residues. The V and J ends lost 2 bases and 7 bases, in that order; junction bases with no gene match: 7. CDR3 amino acids: CASSEEAGGMNEQFF. DNA for the CDR3: TGCGCCAGCAGTGAGGAGGCAGGGGGCATGAATGAGCAGTTCTTC.

The V gene is TRBV28, the J gene TRBJ1-1, with D possibly matching TRBD1 (6 bases). V lost 3 bases and J 4 bases, leaving 12 bases between the germline ends. The CDR3 loop spans 14 amino acids. Germline V gives CDR1 MDHEN, CDR2 SYDVKM. CDR3 DNA sequence: TGTGCCAGCAGTTTGCGGGGGCTCCTCACTGAAGCTTTCTTT. Translation gives CASSLRGLLTEAFF.

A single count supports this clone. This rearrangement joins TRBV28 to TRBJ2-3; 11 bases are shared with TRBD2. V dropped 3 bases and J dropped 6; count of bases not matched to a gene: 8. Germline V gives CDR1 MDHEN, CDR2 SYDVKM. This CDR3 is 16 amino acids long. The DNA for the CDR3 is TGTGCCAGCAGTTTGACTAGCGGGAACATGTTGGATACGCAGTATTTT. Amino acid sequence: CASSLTSGNMLDTQYF. The whole variable domain, filled in from reference TRBV28 and TRBJ2-3, reads DVKVTQSSRYLVKRTGEKVFLECVQDMDHENMFWYRQDPGLGLRLIYFSYDVKMKEKGDIPEGYSVSREKKERFSLILESASTNQTSMYLCASSLTSGNMLDTQYFGPGTRLTVL.

The chain couples TRBV28 to TRBJ2-1; 8 positions match TRBD2. This CDR3 spans 14 amino acids. CDR1 is MDHEN and CDR2 is SYDVKM in the germline V gene. V dropped 3 bases and J dropped 6; count of bases not matched to a gene: 4. The CDR3 region is CASSFSAGVNEQFF. The CDR3 DNA follows: TGTGCCAGCAGTTTCTCAGCGGGAGTCAATGAGCAGTTCTTC.

Details on this clone: Other DNA sequences in the sample encode the same CDR3. V gene TRBV6-1 combines with J gene TRBJ2-7; D possibly corresponds to TRBD2 (6 bases). V was pared by 1 base and J by 4 bases, with 14 bases between. The CDR3 is 15 residues long. Germline V gene sequence: CDR1 MNHNS, CDR2 SASEGT. DNA for the CDR3: TGTGCCAGCAGTGAAGGTCCGGGACTGAAATACGAGCAGTACTTC. Protein sequence: CASSEGPGLKYEQYF.

A few counts support this clone. J is TRBJ1-4 and V is TRBV2, with TRBD1 as a possible D gene (6 bases). V was trimmed by 6 bases and J by 10 bases, leaving 18 bases between them. In germline, CDR1 is SNHLY, CDR2 FYNNEI. The CDR3 has 14 amino acids. The CDR3 sequence is CASRADRPGGKLFF. DNA for the CDR3: TGTGCCAGCAGGGCTGACAGGCCCGGCGGAAAACTGTTTTTT.

CDR3 region: CASSLAQDSYEQYF. In DNA, the CDR3 is TGTGCCAGCAGCTTAGCGCAAGATTCCTACGAGCAGTACTTC. This rearrangement joins TRBV5-4 to TRBJ2-7; no reliable D call. The length of the CDR3 is 14 residues. V was clipped by 2 bases and J by 1 base, with 10 bases between them. Germline loops: CDR1 SGHNT, CDR2 YYREEE (reference sequence).

The chain joins TRBV19 to TRBJ1-5, with 8 bases lining up with TRBD1. J was trimmed by 7 bases and V by 5 bases; bases with no gene match: 4. Per germline, CDR1 LNHDA and CDR2 SQIVND (reference sequence). This CDR3 comprises 13 residues. The CDR3 region is CASSQQGGQPQHF. In nucleotides, the CDR3 is TGTGCCAGTAGTCAACAGGGGGGACAGCCCCAGCATTTT.

This clone was detected only once. The chain uses TRBV19 and TRBJ2-1, with 13 bases lining up with TRBD2. Germline lookup yields CDR1 LNHDA and CDR2 SQIVND (reference sequence). Losses at the gene ends were 4 bases for V and 2 bases for J; bases not matched to a gene: 2. The CDR3 consists of 16 residues. DNA for the CDR3: TGTGCCAGTAGTACAGGGACTAGCGGGACCTACAATGAGCAGTTCTTC. As protein: CASSTGTSGTYNEQFF.

CDR3 in DNA: TGTGCCAGCAGTACTGGCAATGAGCAGTTCTTC. Its translation is CASSTGNEQFF. The V call is TRBV6-6, the J call TRBJ2-1, with no clear D. Germline CDR1 MNHNY, CDR2 SVGAGI (reference sequence). This CDR3 is 11 amino acids long. Trimming pared 5 bases from V and 6 bases from J, leaving 5 bases between.

This sequence joins TRBV7-9 and TRBJ2-2, with 14 bases identical to TRBD2. V shed 3 bases and J 2 bases; nucleotides not matched to a gene: 5. Germline V gene lookup returns CDR1 SEHNR and CDR2 FQNEAQ (reference sequence). This CDR3 is built from 18 residues. CDR3: CASSLGTSGSENTGELFF. The CDR3 bases are TGTGCCAGCAGCTTGGGGACTAGCGGGAGTGAAAACACCGGGGAGCTGTTTTTT.

The DNA for the CDR3 is TGTGCCAGCAGCGTAGGTTCTAGCGGGAGGGCCGGAGATACGCAGTATTTT. Protein: CASSVGSSGRAGDTQYF. The chain links TRBV9 to TRBJ2-3; 12 bases are shared with TRBD2. The CDR3 is made up of 17 amino acids. V shed 0 bases and J 5 bases; nucleotides not matched to a gene: 7. Germline CDR1 SGDLS, CDR2 YYNGEE.

This clone turned up a few times. The V call is TRBV5-6, the J call TRBJ2-1, with 11 nucleotides matching TRBD2. The CDR3 loop spans 16 amino acids. V gave up 3 bases and J gave up 6 bases; unmatched junction bases: 8. Germline assignment: CDR1 SGHDT and CDR2 YYEEEE. CDR3 DNA: TGTGCCAGCAGCTCACTACTAGCGGGAGACCCCAATGAGCAGTTCTTC. It encodes CASSSLLAGDPNEQFF.

The rearrangement uses TRBV7-3 and TRBJ2-1; 10 nucleotides align to TRBD2. Germline V gene data show CDR1 as SGHTA and CDR2 as FQGTGA. Unmatched junction bases numbered 5, after V lost 3 bases and J lost 9 bases. The CDR3 contains 14 residues. CDR3 bases: TGTGCCAGCAGCTTCGGGACTAGCGAGGGTGAGCAGTTCTTC. It translates to CASSFGTSEGEQFF.

The chain has TRBV2 and TRBJ2-4; D unclear. V shed 7 bases and J shed 3 bases, with 13 bases lying between them. The CDR3 runs 14 residues. Looked up from germline, CDR1 is SNHLY and CDR2 is FYNNEI. The CDR3 protein is CASTSEVNKNIQYF. As DNA, the CDR3 is TGTGCCAGCACCTCAGAGGTTAACAAAAACATTCAGTACTTC.

The rearrangement uses TRBV7-9 and TRBJ2-7, with D perhaps TRBD2 (5 bases). The CDR3 contains 14 residues. The germline V gene has CDR1 SEHNR and CDR2 FQNEAQ (reference sequence). V was shortened by 3 bases and J by 0 bases, with 9 bases between the two germline ends. CDR3 nucleotides: TGTGCCAGCAGCTTTAGAGGGAGCTCCTACGAGCAGTACTTC. Protein product: CASSFRGSSYEQYF.

The V gene is TRBV27, the J gene TRBJ2-1; 7 bases map to TRBD1. Trimming took 5 bases from V and 10 from J; bases not matched to a gene: 8. The CDR3 runs 13 residues. The germline V gene has CDR1 MNHEY and CDR2 SMNVEV (reference sequence). This CDR3 is CASSITGVQEQFF. The CDR3 region has the DNA TGTGCCAGCAGTATCACAGGGGTCCAGGAGCAGTTCTTC.

This clone showed up just once. The V call is TRBV7-9, the J call TRBJ1-1; TRBD1 might be the D (5 bases). V was shortened by 4 bases and J by 3 bases, with 15 bases between the two germline ends. This CDR3 is built from 15 residues. Germline CDR1 is SEHNR and CDR2 is FQNEAQ (reference sequence). The CDR3: CASSSPEGADTEAFF. Here the CDR3 DNA reads TGTGCCAGCAGCTCCCCCGAAGGGGCGGACACTGAAGCTTTCTTT. Together with reference TRBV7-9 and TRBJ1-1, the CDR3 gives the full variable domain: DTGVSQNPRHKITKRGQNVTFRCDPISEHNRLYWYRQTLGQGPEFLTYFQNEAQLEKSRLLSDRFSAERPKGSFSTLEIQRTEQGDSAMYLCASSSPEGADTEAFFGQGTRLTVV.

V gene TRBV2 combines with J gene TRBJ1-4, with no clear D. V was cut by 7 bases and J by 0 bases, with 12 bases left in between. The CDR3 totals 15 residues. The germline V gene has CDR1 SNHLY and CDR2 FYNNEI. The CDR3 spells CASMPGRSTNEKLFF. The DNA of the CDR3 is TGTGCCAGCATGCCGGGTCGGTCAACTAATGAAAAACTGTTTTTT.

This chain joins TRBV7-8 and TRBJ2-7, with 9 bases that match TRBD1. CDR1 is SGHVS, CDR2 FQNEAQ, per germline. The CDR3 runs 15 residues. After removal of 5 bases from V and 5 bases from J, the junction contained 10 bases not matched to a gene. CDR3 sequence reads: CASSGRGTGHHEQYF. DNA for the CDR3: TGTGCCAGCAGCGGAAGGGGGACAGGGCACCACGAGCAGTACTTC.

This chain uses TRBV15 with TRBJ2-1; unclear D gene. The germline CDR1 and CDR2 sequences are LNHNV and YYDKDF (reference sequence). CDR3 length: 15 residues. V lost 1 base and J lost 6, with 13 bases in between. CDR3: CATSRAGPSGNEQFF. CDR3 nucleotides: TGTGCCACCAGCAGAGCGGGTCCTTCGGGCAATGAGCAGTTCTTC. The whole variable domain, filled in from reference TRBV15 and TRBJ2-1, reads DAMVIQNPRYQVTQFGKPVTLSCSQTLNHNVMYWYQQKSSQAPKLLFHYYDKDFNNEADTPDNFQSRRPNTSFCFLDIRSPGLGDTAMYLCATSRAGPSGNEQFFGPGTRLTVL.

V is TRBV7-3 and J is TRBJ1-2, with D perhaps matching TRBD1 (6 bases). Between the trimmed V and J ends, which lost 5 bases and 2 bases, there was a span of 9 bases. The CDR3 has 13 amino acids. Germline V lookup: CDR1 SGHTA, CDR2 FQGTGA. DNA for the CDR3: TGTGCCAGCAGCCCGGACAGAAACTATGGCTACACCTTC. Its translation: CASSPDRNYGYTF.

This clone was counted a few times. This rearrangement joins TRBV2 to TRBJ2-1, with no clear D. Per the germline V gene, CDR1 is SNHLY and CDR2 is FYNNEI. Trimming took off 7 bases at V and 6 bases at J, with 13 bases between the two ends. CDR3 length: 13 residues. CDR3 nucleotide sequence: TGTGCCAGCATACCAGTGTTTGGCAATGAGCAGTTCTTC. The encoded protein is CASIPVFGNEQFF.

The chain is built from TRBV9 and TRBJ1-3; D remains ambiguous. The CDR3 length is 13 residues. Germline V gene lookup returns CDR1 SGDLS and CDR2 YYNGEE. V lost 4 bases and J lost 3, with 8 bases in between. The CDR3 region has the DNA TGTGCCAGCAGCTTGGGCATTGGAAACACCATATATTTT. This gives the protein CASSLGIGNTIYF.

The chain carries TRBV5-1 and TRBJ1-1, with D perhaps TRBD1 (5 bases). V lost 4 bases and J lost 2, with 12 bases in between. Germline V CDR1 and CDR2: SGHRS, YFSETQ. The CDR3 is made up of 14 amino acids. The CDR3: CASSEDRLNTEAFF. DNA of the CDR3: TGCGCCAGCAGCGAAGACAGACTTAACACTGAAGCTTTCTTT.

The chain has TRBV30 and TRBJ2-7, with 7 bases matching TRBD2. The V and J ends lost 5 bases and 0 bases, in that order; junction bases with no gene match: 1. CDR1 GTSNPN and CDR2 SVGIG come from the germline V gene (reference sequence). The CDR3 spans 12 residues. CDR3 nucleotide sequence: TGTGCCTGGGGGGGGGTCTCCTACGAGCAGTACTTC. Its translation is CAWGGVSYEQYF. Supplemented by reference TRBV30 and TRBJ2-7, the full variable domain reads SQTIHQWPATLVQPVGSPLSLECTVEGTSNPNLYWYRQAAGRGLQLLFYSVGIGQISSEVPQNLSASRPQDRQFILSSKKLLLSDSGFYLCAWGGVSYEQYFGPGTRLTVT.

The V gene is TRBV6-5, the J gene TRBJ1-1; D call uncertain. Trimming shortened V by 5 bases and J by 8 bases, and 15 bases separated the two germline ends. Per the germline V gene, CDR1 is MNHEY and CDR2 is SVGAGI. CDR3 length: 13 amino acids. The CDR3 sequence: CASSAPGSSEAFF. The CDR3 DNA reads as TGTGCCAGCAGTGCCCCGGGGTCGTCGGAAGCTTTCTTT.

This clone appeared a few times. The genes are TRBV4-1 and TRBJ2-2; TRBD1 matches 7 bases. The CDR3 consists of 16 residues. CDR1 is MGHRA and CDR2 is YSYEKL in the germline V gene. The V gene end was trimmed by 4 bases and the J gene end by 3 bases; junction bases not matched to a gene: 8. CDR3: CASSPLGQGDTGELFF. CDR3 bases: TGCGCCAGCAGCCCACTGGGGCAGGGGGACACCGGGGAGCTGTTTTTT.

The V gene is TRBV11-3, the J gene TRBJ2-7; D unclear. This CDR3 is 14 amino acids long. The V end was cut by 0 bases, the J end by 0 bases, with 6 bases between. CDR1 SGHNT and CDR2 YENEEA come from the germline V gene. The CDR3 DNA follows: TGTGCCAGCAGCTTAGAGGCCAGCTCCTACGAGCAGTACTTC. Protein sequence: CASSLEASSYEQYF. Full variable domain (missing parts from reference TRBV11-3 and TRBJ2-7): EAGVVQSPRYKIIEKKQPVAFWCNPISGHNTLYWYLQNLGQGPELLIRYENEEAVDDSQLPKDRFSAERLKGVDSTLKIQPAELGDSAVYLCASSLEASSYEQYFGPGTRLTVT.

The V and J genes are TRBV29-1 and TRBJ2-7; TRBD2 agrees at 8 bases. Trimming took 4 bases from V and 8 from J; bases not matched to a gene: 7. CDR1 and CDR2 from the germline V gene are SQVTM and ANQGSEA. The CDR3 has 12 residues. The CDR3 loop reads CSVVPSGSQQYF. In DNA form, the CDR3 reads TGCAGCGTTGTCCCTAGCGGGTCCCAGCAGTACTTC.